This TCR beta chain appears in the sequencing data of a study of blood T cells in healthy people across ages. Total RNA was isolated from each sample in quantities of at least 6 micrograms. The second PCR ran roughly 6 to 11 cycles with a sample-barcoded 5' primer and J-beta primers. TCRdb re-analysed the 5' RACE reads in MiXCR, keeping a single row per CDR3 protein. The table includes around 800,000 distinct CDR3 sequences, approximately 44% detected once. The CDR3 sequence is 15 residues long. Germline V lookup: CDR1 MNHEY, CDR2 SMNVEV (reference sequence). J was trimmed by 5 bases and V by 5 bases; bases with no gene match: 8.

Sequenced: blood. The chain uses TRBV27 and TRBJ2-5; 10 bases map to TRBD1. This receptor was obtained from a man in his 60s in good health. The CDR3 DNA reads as TGTGCCAGCAGTACCCTGACAGGGGGCGTTGAGACCCAGTACTTC. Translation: CASSTLTGGVETQYF.